The T cell receptor beta chain described here comes from a study of T cells in Graves' hyperthyroidism and ophthalmopathy. Amplification yielded TCR beta CDR3 regions, with RNA transcripts as the source. First-round RT-PCR of the TCR CDR3 relied on the HTBI primer set. MiXCR, run by TCRdb on the multiplex PCR reads, gives a single entry per CDR3 protein. The data show fewer than 800,000 distinct CDR3 sequences, with roughly 17% seen just once and over 7.5% held by the top ten. V dropped 6 bases and J dropped 9; count of bases not matched to a gene: 7. Germline values: CDR1 MDHEN, CDR2 SYDVKM. The CDR3 runs to 15 residues.

The receptor was isolated from a man in his late teens or twenties with Graves' hyperthyroidism. Specimen: blood. This chain uses TRBV28 with TRBJ2-1, with 14 nucleotides matching TRBD2. The CDR3 reads CASRSGLAGAVEQFF. The CDR3 DNA reads TGTGCCAGCAGATCGGGACTAGCGGGAGCTGTTGAGCAGTTCTTC.